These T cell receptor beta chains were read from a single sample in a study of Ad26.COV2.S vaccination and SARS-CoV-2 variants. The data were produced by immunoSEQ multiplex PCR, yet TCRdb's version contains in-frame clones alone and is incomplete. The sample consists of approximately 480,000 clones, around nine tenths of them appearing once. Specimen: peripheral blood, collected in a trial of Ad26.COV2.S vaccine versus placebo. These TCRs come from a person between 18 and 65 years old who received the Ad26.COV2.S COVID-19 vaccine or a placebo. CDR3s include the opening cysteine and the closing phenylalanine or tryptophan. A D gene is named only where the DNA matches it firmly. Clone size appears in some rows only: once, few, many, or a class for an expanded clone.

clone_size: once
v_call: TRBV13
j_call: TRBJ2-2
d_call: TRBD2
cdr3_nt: TGTGCCAGCAGCTCCTATCTGGGACTAGCGGGAGAGCCTAACACCGGGGAGCTGTTTTTT
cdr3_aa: CASSSYLGLAGEPNTGELFF

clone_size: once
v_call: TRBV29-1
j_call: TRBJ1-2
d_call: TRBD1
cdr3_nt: TGCAGCACCAAAAAAAGACAGGGGGCGAGTGGCTACACCTTC
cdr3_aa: CSTKKRQGASGYTF

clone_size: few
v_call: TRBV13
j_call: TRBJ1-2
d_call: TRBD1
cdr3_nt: TGTGCCAGCAGCTTAGGCACCCCGGGACAGGGTGGGTTAGGCTATGGCTACACCTTC
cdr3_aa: CASSLGTPGQGGLGYGYTF

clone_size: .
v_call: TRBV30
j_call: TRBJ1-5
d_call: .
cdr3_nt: TGTGCCTGGAGTGAGAAGCTCGGGGTGGGCAATCAGCCCCAGCATTTT
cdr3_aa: CAWSEKLGVGNQPQHF

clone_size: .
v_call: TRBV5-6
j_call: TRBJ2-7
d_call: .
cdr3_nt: TGTGCCAGCAGCTTTACAGGGTCCGGCGAGCAGTACTTC
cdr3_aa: CASSFTGSGEQYF

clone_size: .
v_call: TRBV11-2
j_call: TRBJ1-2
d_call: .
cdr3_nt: TGTGCCAGCAGCTTAAATTCATTAGTAAGCTATGGCTACACCTTC
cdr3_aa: CASSLNSLVSYGYTF

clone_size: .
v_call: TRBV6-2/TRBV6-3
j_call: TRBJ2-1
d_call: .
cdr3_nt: TGTGCCAGCAGTTACGACCCAACCGGGGGGCTGAGTATTGACAATGAGCAGTTCTTC
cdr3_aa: CASSYDPTGGLSIDNEQFF

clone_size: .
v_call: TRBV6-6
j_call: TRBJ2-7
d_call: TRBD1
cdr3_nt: TGTGCCAGCAGTTTGACAGGGGCTGGCTACGAGCAGTACTTC
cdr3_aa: CASSLTGAGYEQYF

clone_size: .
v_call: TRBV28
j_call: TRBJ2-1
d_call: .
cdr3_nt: TGTGCCAGCAGTTTGGGTCCTGAGGAGTTCTTC
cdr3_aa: CASSLGPEEFF

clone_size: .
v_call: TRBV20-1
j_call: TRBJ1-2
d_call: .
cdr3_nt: TGCAGTGCTAGTCGGCAGCGGGGCTACACCTTC
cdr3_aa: CSASRQRGYTF